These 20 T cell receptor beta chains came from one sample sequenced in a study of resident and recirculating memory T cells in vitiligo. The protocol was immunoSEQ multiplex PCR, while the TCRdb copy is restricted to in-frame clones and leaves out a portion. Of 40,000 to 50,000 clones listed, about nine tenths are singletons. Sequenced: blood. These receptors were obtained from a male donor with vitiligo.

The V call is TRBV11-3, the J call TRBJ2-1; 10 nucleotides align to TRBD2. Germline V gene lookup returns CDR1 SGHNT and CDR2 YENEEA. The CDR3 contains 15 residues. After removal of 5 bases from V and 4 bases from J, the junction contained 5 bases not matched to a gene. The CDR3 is CASSPSGGAYNEQFF. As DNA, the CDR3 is TGTGCCAGCAGCCCCAGCGGGGGGGCTTACAATGAGCAGTTCTTC.

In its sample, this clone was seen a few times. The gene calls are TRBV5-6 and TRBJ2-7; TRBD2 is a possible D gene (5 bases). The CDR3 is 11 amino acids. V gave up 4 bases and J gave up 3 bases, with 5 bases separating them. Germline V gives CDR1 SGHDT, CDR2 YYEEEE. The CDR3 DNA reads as TGTGCCAGCAGCGGGAGCTACGAGCAGTACTTC. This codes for CASSGSYEQYF.

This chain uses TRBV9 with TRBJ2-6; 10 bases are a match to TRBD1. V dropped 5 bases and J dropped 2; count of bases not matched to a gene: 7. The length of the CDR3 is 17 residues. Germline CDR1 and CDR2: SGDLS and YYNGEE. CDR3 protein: CASRARDRGTGANVLTF. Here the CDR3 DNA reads TGTGCCAGCAGAGCCCGGGACAGGGGAACTGGGGCCAACGTCCTGACTTTC. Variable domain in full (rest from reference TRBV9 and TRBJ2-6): DSGVTQTPKHLITATGQRVTLRCSPRSGDLSVYWYQQSLDQGLQFLIQYYNGEERAKGNILERFSAQQFPDLHSELNLSSLELGDSALYFCASRARDRGTGANVLTFGAGSRLTVL.

The CDR3 is CASSQALQGNTDTQYF. CDR3 coding DNA: TGTGCCAGCAGCCAAGCTCTGCAGGGCAACACAGATACGCAGTATTTT. The chain carries TRBV4-2 and TRBJ2-3; the D gene is possibly TRBD1 (5 bases). This CDR3 has 16 residues. Per the germline V gene, CDR1 is LGHNA and CDR2 is YNFKEQ. The V gene lost 1 base and the J gene lost 2 bases, with 13 bases spanning the gap.

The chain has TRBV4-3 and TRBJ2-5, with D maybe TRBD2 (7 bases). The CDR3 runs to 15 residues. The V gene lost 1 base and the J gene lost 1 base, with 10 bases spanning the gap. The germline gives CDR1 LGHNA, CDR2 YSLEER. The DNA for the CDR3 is TGCGCCAGCAGCCAAGCGAGGGGGGGCCAAGAGACCCAGTACTTC. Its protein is CASSQARGGQETQYF.

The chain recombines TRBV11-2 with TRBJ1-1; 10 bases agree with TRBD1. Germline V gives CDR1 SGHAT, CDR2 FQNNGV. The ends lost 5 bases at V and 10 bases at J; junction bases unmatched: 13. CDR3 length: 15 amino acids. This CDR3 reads CASSGDRGLKMLAFF. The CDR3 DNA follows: TGTGCCAGCAGCGGGGACAGGGGCCTGAAAATGTTAGCTTTCTTT.

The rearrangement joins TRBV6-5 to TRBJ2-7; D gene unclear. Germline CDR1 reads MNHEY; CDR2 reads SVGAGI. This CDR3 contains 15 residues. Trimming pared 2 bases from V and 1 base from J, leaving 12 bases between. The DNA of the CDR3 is TGTGCCAGCAGTTACGCAGGCTCCCTTTCCTACGAGCAGTACTTC. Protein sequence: CASSYAGSLSYEQYF.

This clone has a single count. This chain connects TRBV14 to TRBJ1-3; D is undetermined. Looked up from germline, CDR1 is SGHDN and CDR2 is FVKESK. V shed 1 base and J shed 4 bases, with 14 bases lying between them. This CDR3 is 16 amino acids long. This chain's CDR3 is CASSQAGSQLGNTIYF. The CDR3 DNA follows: TGTGCCAGCAGCCAAGCCGGGAGCCAGCTCGGAAACACCATATATTTT.

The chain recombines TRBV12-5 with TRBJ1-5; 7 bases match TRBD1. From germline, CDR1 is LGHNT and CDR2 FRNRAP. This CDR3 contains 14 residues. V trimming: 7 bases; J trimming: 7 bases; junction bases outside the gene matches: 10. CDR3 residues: CASAMTGRGQPQHF. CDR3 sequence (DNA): TGTGCTAGTGCCATGACAGGGAGAGGCCAGCCCCAGCATTTT.

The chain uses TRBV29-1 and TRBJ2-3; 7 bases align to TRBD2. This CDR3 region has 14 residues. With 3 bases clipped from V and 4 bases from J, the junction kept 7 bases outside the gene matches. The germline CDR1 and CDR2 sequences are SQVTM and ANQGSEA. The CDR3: CSVEGGKNADTQYF. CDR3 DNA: TGCAGCGTTGAGGGGGGGAAGAACGCAGATACGCAGTATTTT.

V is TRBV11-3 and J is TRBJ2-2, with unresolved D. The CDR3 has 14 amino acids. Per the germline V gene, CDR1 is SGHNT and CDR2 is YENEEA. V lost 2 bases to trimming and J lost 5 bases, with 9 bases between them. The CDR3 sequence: CASSLSSWTGELFF. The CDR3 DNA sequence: TGTGCCAGCAGCTTATCCAGTTGGACCGGGGAGCTGTTTTTT.

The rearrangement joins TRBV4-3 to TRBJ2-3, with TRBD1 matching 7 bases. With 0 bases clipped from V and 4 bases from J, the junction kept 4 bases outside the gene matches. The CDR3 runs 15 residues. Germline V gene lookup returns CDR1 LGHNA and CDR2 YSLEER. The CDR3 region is CASSQDSTGADTQYF. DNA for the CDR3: TGCGCCAGCAGCCAAGATTCCACAGGGGCAGATACGCAGTATTTT.

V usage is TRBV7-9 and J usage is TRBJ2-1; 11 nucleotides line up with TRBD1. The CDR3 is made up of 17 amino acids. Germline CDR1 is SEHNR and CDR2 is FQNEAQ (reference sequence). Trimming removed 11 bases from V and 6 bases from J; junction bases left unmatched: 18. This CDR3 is CALWPGTGGPRGNEQFF. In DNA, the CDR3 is TGTGCCCTGTGGCCCGGGACAGGGGGGCCTAGGGGCAATGAGCAGTTCTTC.

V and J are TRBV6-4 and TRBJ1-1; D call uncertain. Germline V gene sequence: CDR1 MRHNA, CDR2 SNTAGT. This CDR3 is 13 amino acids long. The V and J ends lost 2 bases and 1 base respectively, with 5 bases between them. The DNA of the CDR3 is TGTGCCAGCAGTGACGCCGGGAACACTGAAGCTTTCTTT. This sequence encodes CASSDAGNTEAFF.

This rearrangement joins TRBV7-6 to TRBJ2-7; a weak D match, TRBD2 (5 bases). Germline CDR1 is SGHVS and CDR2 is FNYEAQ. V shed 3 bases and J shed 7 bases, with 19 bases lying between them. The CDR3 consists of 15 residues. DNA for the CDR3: TGTGCCAGCAGCTTCCAGGTTGGCGAAGGCGGGGAGCAGTACTTC. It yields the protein CASSFQVGEGGEQYF.

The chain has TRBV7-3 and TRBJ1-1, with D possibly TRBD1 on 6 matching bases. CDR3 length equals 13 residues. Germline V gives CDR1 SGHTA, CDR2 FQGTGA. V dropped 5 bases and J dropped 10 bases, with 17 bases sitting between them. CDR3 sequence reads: CASSPAAGARAFF. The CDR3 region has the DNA TGTGCCAGCAGCCCAGCCGCGGGGGCGCGAGCTTTCTTT.

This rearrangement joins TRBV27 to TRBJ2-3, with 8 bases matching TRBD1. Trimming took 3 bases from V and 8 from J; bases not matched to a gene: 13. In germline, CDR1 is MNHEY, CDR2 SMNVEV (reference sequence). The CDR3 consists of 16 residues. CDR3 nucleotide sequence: TGTGCCAGCAGTTTCCGGGACAGGACCGGACCTGGTACGCAGTATTTT. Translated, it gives CASSFRDRTGPGTQYF.

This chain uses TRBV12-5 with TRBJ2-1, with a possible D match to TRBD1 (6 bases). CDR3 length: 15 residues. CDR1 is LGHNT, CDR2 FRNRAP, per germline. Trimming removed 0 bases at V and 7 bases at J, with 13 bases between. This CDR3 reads CASGLVLARGNEQFF. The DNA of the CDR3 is TGTGCTAGTGGTTTGGTCTTAGCGAGGGGGAATGAGCAGTTCTTC. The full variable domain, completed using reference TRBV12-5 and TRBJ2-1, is DARVTQTPRHKVTEMGQEVTMRCQPILGHNTVFWYRQTMMQGLELLAYFRNRAPLDDSGMPKDRFSAEMPDATLATLKIQPSEPRDSAVYFCASGLVLARGNEQFFGPGTRLTVL.

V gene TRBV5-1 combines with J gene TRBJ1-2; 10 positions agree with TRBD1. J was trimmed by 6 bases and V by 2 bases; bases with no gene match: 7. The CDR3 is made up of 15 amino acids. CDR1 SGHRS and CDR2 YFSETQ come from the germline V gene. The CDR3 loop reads CASSLGTGARDGYTF. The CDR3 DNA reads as TGCGCCAGCAGCTTAGGGACAGGGGCAAGGGATGGCTACACCTTC.

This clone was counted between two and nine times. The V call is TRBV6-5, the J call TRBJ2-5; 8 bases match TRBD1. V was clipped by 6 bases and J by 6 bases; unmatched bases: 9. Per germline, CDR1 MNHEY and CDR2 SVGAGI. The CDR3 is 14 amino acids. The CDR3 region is CASSGQGLLKTQYF. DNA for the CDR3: TGTGCCAGCAGCGGACAGGGTCTATTAAAGACCCAGTACTTC.